Below, 29 T cell receptor beta chains from the same sample are listed, as sequenced in a study of CD8 T cells in ankylosing spondylitis. Regarding the study as a whole: Blood of patients with ankylosing spondylitis appeared to be characterized by a TCR beta motif of roughly eight highly homologous variants.

Each CDR3 protein is one row after TCRdb ran MiXCR on the 5' RACE reads. The repertoire holds about 840,000 distinct CDR3 sequences, with approximately 10% as singletons. Their antigens are not known. The sample taken for sequencing was blood, either unsorted or a sorted T cell fraction (not recorded which). The source of these receptors is a male donor with ankylosing spondylitis.

Only a few counts were recorded for this clonotype. The chain joins TRBV30 to TRBJ1-2, with D unresolved. The CDR3 length is 12 residues. V was trimmed by 0 bases and J by 5 bases, leaving 7 bases between them. Germline V gene sequence: CDR1 GTSNPN, CDR2 SVGIG (reference sequence). This chain's CDR3 is CAWSVLRYGYTF. The CDR3 DNA is TGTGCCTGGAGTGTTCTTCGGTATGGCTACACCTTC. Complete variable domain (other parts from reference TRBV30 and TRBJ1-2): SQTIHQWPATLVQPVGSPLSLECTVEGTSNPNLYWYRQAAGRGLQLLFYSVGIGQISSEVPQNLSASRPQDRQFILSSKKLLLSDSGFYLCAWSVLRYGYTFGSGTRLTVV.

V gene TRBV20-1 combines with J gene TRBJ1-4, with a weak D call TRBD1 (6 bases). Trimming stripped 6 bases from V and 5 bases from J, with 10 bases between. Looked up from germline, CDR1 is DFQATT and CDR2 is SNEGSKA (reference sequence). The CDR3 consists of 12 residues. The CDR3 sequence: CSATGQNEKLFF. Here the CDR3 DNA reads TGCAGTGCCACCGGACAGAATGAAAAACTGTTTTTT.

The gene calls are TRBV7-9 and TRBJ2-2; perhaps TRBD2 as D (5 bases). Germline lookup yields CDR1 SEHNR and CDR2 FQNEAQ (reference sequence). Trimming cost V 5 bases and J 4 bases, with 8 bases left between them. The CDR3 length is 13 residues. This CDR3 is CASSPLATGELFF. DNA of the CDR3: TGTGCCAGCAGCCCGCTAGCCACCGGGGAGCTGTTTTTT.

This clonotype was observed a handful of times. The chain links TRBV6-1 to TRBJ2-4, with a possible D match to TRBD1 (6 bases). CDR1 and CDR2 (germline): MNHNS, SASEGT. Trimming cost V 9 bases and J 10 bases, with 22 bases left between them. The CDR3 consists of 14 residues. As DNA, the CDR3 is TGTGCCAGTCATCCGGGACACCGGGGAGAGATTCAGTACTTC. Amino acids: CASHPGHRGEIQYF.

The V gene is TRBV12-3 or TRBV12-4, the J gene TRBJ2-1, with a possible D match to TRBD2 (5 bases). There are 14 residues in the CDR3. The V end was cut by 9 bases, the J end by 2 bases, with 14 bases between. In nucleotides, the CDR3 is TGTGCCAGTTCAACTAGACCGGCCTACAATGAGCAGTTCTTC. Amino acids: CASSTRPAYNEQFF.

This clonotype was seen at least ten times. CDR3 protein: CSAALTGGLQTQYF. In nucleotides, the CDR3 is TGCAGTGCTGCCCTGACAGGGGGGCTACAGACCCAGTACTTC. The chain uses TRBV20-1 and TRBJ2-5; 9 nucleotides match TRBD1. Unmatched junction bases numbered 10, after V lost 5 bases and J lost 6 bases. The CDR3 totals 14 residues. Germline V gives CDR1 DFQATT, CDR2 SNEGSKA (reference sequence).

This clonotype appeared a few times. This CDR3 is CSAERGGPRDTQYF. The CDR3 DNA sequence: TGCAGTGCAGAGCGGGGGGGCCCTAGAGATACGCAGTATTTT. The chain recombines TRBV20-1 with TRBJ2-3, with 10 bases that match TRBD2. V trimming: 6 bases; J trimming: 5 bases; junction bases outside the gene matches: 8. Germline-derived CDR1 and CDR2 are DFQATT and SNEGSKA (reference sequence). CDR3 length equals 14 residues.

The chain recombines TRBV20-1 with TRBJ1-5; D possibly corresponds to TRBD1 (5 bases). This CDR3 has 13 residues. V lost 7 bases and J 0 bases, leaving 10 bases between the germline ends. The germline gives CDR1 DFQATT, CDR2 SNEGSKA (reference sequence). CDR3 sequence (DNA): TGCAGTGAACAGGCGAGTAGCAATCAGCCCCAGCATTTT. As protein: CSEQASSNQPQHF.

The CDR3 sequence: CASSAPGQKDEQYF. In DNA, the CDR3 is TGTGCCAGCAGTGCACCGGGACAGAAGGACGAGCAGTACTTC. J is TRBJ2-7 and V is TRBV28; 7 bases map to TRBD1. This CDR3 region has 14 residues. Germline V lookup: CDR1 MDHEN, CDR2 SYDVKM. V was pared by 5 bases and J by 5 bases, with 9 bases of the junction left unmatched.

This rearrangement joins TRBV12-3 or TRBV12-4 to TRBJ1-2; maybe TRBD1 (5 bases). V dropped 3 bases and J dropped 7 bases, with 12 bases sitting between them. The CDR3 covers 13 residues. CDR3 amino acids: CASSFPGGGGYTF. CDR3 nucleotide sequence: TGTGCCAGCAGTTTTCCCGGGGGGGGTGGCTACACCTTC.

This clonotype has only a few counts. J is TRBJ2-7 and V is TRBV4-3, with TRBD2 as a possible D gene (7 bases). V dropped 3 bases and J dropped 6 bases, with 15 bases sitting between them. The CDR3 is made up of 14 amino acids. CDR1 LGHNA and CDR2 YSLEER come from the germline V gene. The CDR3 is CASSHLIRGAEQYF. Here the CDR3 DNA reads TGCGCCAGCAGCCACTTAATCCGGGGGGCCGAGCAGTACTTC.

This clonotype was counted only a few times. The chain has TRBV20-1 and TRBJ2-7, with D possibly matching TRBD1 (6 bases). Trimming shortened V by 4 bases and J by 2 bases, and 12 bases separated the two germline ends. This CDR3 contains 13 residues. Germline values: CDR1 DFQATT, CDR2 SNEGSKA (reference sequence). The CDR3 DNA follows: TGCAGTGCTACCCCGGGACAACCCTACGAGCAGTACTTC. Protein product: CSATPGQPYEQYF.

The CDR3 region is CSASLVPRGSPLHF. CDR3 DNA: TGCAGTGCTAGCCTTGTGCCAAGGGGTTCACCCCTCCACTTT. V usage is TRBV20-1 and J usage is TRBJ1-6; possibly TRBD1 for D (5 bases). CDR3 size: 14 residues. Per the germline V gene, CDR1 is DFQATT and CDR2 is SNEGSKA (reference sequence). The V and J ends lost 3 bases and 9 bases respectively, with 15 bases between them.

The rearrangement links TRBV27 to TRBJ2-5; 7 bases agree with TRBD2. CDR1 is MNHEY and CDR2 is SMNVEV in the germline V gene (reference sequence). The CDR3 contains 15 residues. The V segment lost 6 bases and the J segment 4 bases; nucleotides outside the gene matches: 11. CDR3 in DNA: TGTGCCAGCAGCCCGACGTGGGGCGGGGGAGAGACCCAGTACTTC. Protein sequence: CASSPTWGGGETQYF.

There are many counts of this clonotype. V gene TRBV5-1 combines with J gene TRBJ1-2; D perhaps matches TRBD1 (5 bases). The CDR3 runs to 14 residues. The germline V gene encodes CDR1 SGHRS and CDR2 YFSETQ. Trimming left V 0 bases short and J 2 bases short, with 8 bases between. The CDR3 bases are TGCGCCAGCAGCTTGGAGGGGACGAACTATGGCTACACCTTC. Residues: CASSLEGTNYGYTF.

This clonotype was picked up a small number of times. The chain has TRBV2 and TRBJ2-7; D is possibly TRBD1 (6 bases). CDR1 is SNHLY and CDR2 is FYNNEI in the germline V gene. Trimming cost V 6 bases and J 3 bases, with 18 bases left between them. CDR3 length: 15 residues. The CDR3 DNA reads TGTGCCAGCAGCCGGGGACATGGCCTGTTCTACGAGCAGTACTTC. Translating it yields CASSRGHGLFYEQYF.

This chain joins TRBV20-1 and TRBJ1-2; D gene ambiguous. This CDR3 is 12 amino acids long. The ends were cut back, 3 bases at V and 6 bases at J, with 11 bases in the middle. CDR1 is DFQATT, CDR2 SNEGSKA, per germline (reference sequence). CDR3 bases: TGCAGTGCTAGTAGACCGAACGATGGCTACACCTTC. It specifies CSASRPNDGYTF.

This clonotype has a handful of counts. This chain links TRBV12-3 or TRBV12-4 with TRBJ2-7; 7 bases agree with TRBD1. With V trimmed by 6 bases and J by 6 bases, 11 bases remained unmatched. This CDR3 is 14 amino acids long. The CDR3 region is CASSRDRVRAEQYF. DNA for the CDR3: TGTGCCAGCAGCAGAGACAGGGTGAGGGCCGAGCAGTACTTC.

The chain joins TRBV5-1 to TRBJ1-2, with 7 bases identical to TRBD1. This CDR3 contains 15 residues. Germline CDR1 SGHRS, CDR2 YFSETQ. Trimming removed 0 bases from V and 4 bases from J; junction bases left unmatched: 6. The CDR3 DNA follows: TGCGCCAGCAGCTTGGGTACGGAGGGGGCCTATGGCTACACCTTC. This sequence encodes CASSLGTEGAYGYTF.

Only a few counts were recorded for this clonotype. The rearrangement joins TRBV6-5 to TRBJ2-2, with D unclear. Trimming pared 4 bases from V and 8 bases from J, leaving 8 bases between. Germline V gene lookup returns CDR1 MNHEY and CDR2 SVGAGI. The CDR3 is 12 residues long. In nucleotides, the CDR3 is TGTGCCAGCAGTTCTCCGAGGGGGGAGCTGTTTTTT. Encoded protein: CASSSPRGELFF.

This clonotype was seen ten or more times. This chain uses TRBV20-1 with TRBJ2-4; 9 nucleotides line up with TRBD2. The CDR3 is 14 residues long. V trimming: 6 bases; J trimming: 8 bases; junction bases outside the gene matches: 11. Per germline, CDR1 DFQATT and CDR2 SNEGSKA (reference sequence). The CDR3 bases are TGCAGTGCCTCGCCGGGCGGGGGGGTGGACATTCAGTACTTC. This codes for CSASPGGGVDIQYF.

This clonotype was observed a few times. The V gene is TRBV4-3, the J gene TRBJ1-1, with TRBD1 matching over 12 bases. The length of the CDR3 is 14 residues. Trimming took 6 bases from V and 1 from J; bases not matched to a gene: 0. Germline-derived CDR1 and CDR2 are LGHNA and YSLEER. The CDR3 sequence: CASRGQGANTEAFF. CDR3 sequence (DNA): TGCGCCAGCAGGGGACAGGGGGCGAACACTGAAGCTTTCTTT.

This clonotype was seen a handful of times. The chain joins TRBV25-1 to TRBJ2-7; 11 bases match TRBD2. J was trimmed by 3 bases and V by 2 bases; bases with no gene match: 0. The CDR3 extends over 14 amino acids. Germline V lookup: CDR1 MGHDK, CDR2 SYGVNS. The CDR3 protein is CASSETSGSYEQYF. The CDR3 region has the DNA TGTGCCAGCAGTGAAACTAGCGGGAGCTACGAGCAGTACTTC.

At least ten counts were recorded for this clonotype. The J gene is TRBJ1-2, the V gene TRBV4-3; TRBD1 is a possible D gene (5 bases). The V end lost 1 base, the J end lost 13 bases, and 16 bases lay between the germline ends. The V gene's germline CDR1 is LGHNA and CDR2 YSLEER. This CDR3 has 13 residues. CDR3 nucleotides: TGCGCCAGCAGCCAAGTCAGGGATTCGGTACTCACCTTC. Its protein is CASSQVRDSVLTF.

This clonotype was seen only a few times. This chain links TRBV6-4 with TRBJ1-5; 7 nucleotides align to TRBD1. Germline-derived CDR1 and CDR2 are MRHNA and SNTAGT. V lost 8 bases and J lost 4; bases outside the gene matches: 5. The CDR3 loop spans 13 amino acids. The CDR3 DNA is TGTGCCAGCTACGAGACAGGGAATCAGCCCCAGCATTTT. It specifies CASYETGNQPQHF.

Here the CDR3 DNA reads TGCAGCGTGATTACAGGGTTGGGTTATGGCTACACCTTC. It specifies CSVITGLGYGYTF. The chain is built from TRBV29-1 and TRBJ1-2; D perhaps matches TRBD1 (6 bases). This CDR3 is 13 amino acids long. The germline gives CDR1 SQVTM, CDR2 ANQGSEA. The ends were cut back, 6 bases at V and 5 bases at J, with 16 bases in the middle. Variable domain in full (rest from reference TRBV29-1 and TRBJ1-2): SAVISQKPSRDICQRGTSLTIQCQVDSQVTMMFWYRQQPGQSLTLIATANQGSEATYESGFVIDKFPISRPNLTFSTLTVSNMSPEDSSIYLCSVITGLGYGYTFGSGTRLTVV.

J is TRBJ2-3 and V is TRBV20-1; D is perhaps TRBD1 (5 bases). CDR1 DFQATT and CDR2 SNEGSKA come from the germline V gene (reference sequence). The CDR3 runs to 14 residues. Between the trimmed V and J ends, which lost 6 bases and 1 base, there was a span of 14 bases. Written as DNA, the CDR3 is TGCAGTGCCCCCCCACTCAGGGGCACAGATACGCAGTATTTT. It codes for CSAPPLRGTDTQYF.

Ten or more counts support this clonotype. V is TRBV20-1 and J is TRBJ1-5; 8 nucleotides align to TRBD1. The ends lost 1 base at V and 5 bases at J; junction bases unmatched: 1. The CDR3 loop spans 13 amino acids. CDR1 DFQATT and CDR2 SNEGSKA come from the germline V gene (reference sequence). The CDR3 reads CSARAQGDQPQHF. Here the CDR3 DNA reads TGCAGTGCTAGAGCACAGGGGGATCAGCCCCAGCATTTT.

V gene TRBV5-6 combines with J gene TRBJ2-3; D may match TRBD1 or TRBD2 (5 bases each). Germline values: CDR1 SGHDT, CDR2 YYEEEE. The ends were cut back, 1 base at V and 1 base at J, with 10 bases in the middle. This CDR3 region has 15 residues. The DNA of the CDR3 is TGTGCCAGCAGCTTGTCACTGGGGGGCACAGATACGCAGTATTTT. Translation gives CASSLSLGGTDTQYF.